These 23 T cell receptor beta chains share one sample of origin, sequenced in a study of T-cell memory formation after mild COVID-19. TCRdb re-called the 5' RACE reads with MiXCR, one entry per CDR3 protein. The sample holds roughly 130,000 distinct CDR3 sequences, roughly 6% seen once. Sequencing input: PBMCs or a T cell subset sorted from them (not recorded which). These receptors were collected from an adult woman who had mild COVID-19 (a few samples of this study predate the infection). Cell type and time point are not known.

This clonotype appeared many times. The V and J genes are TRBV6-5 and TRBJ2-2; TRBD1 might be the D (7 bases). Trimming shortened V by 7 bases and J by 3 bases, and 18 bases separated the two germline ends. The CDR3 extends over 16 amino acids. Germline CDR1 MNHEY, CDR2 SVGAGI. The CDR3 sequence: CASTKEGARDTGELFF. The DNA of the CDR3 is TGTGCCAGCACCAAGGAGGGGGCGCGGGACACCGGGGAGCTGTTTTTT.

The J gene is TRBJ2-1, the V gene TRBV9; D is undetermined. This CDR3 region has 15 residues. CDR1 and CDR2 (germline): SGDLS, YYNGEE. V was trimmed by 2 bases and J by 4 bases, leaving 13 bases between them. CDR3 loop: CASSVFQIPYNEQFF. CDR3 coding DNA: TGTGCCAGCAGCGTCTTCCAAATCCCGTACAATGAGCAGTTCTTC.

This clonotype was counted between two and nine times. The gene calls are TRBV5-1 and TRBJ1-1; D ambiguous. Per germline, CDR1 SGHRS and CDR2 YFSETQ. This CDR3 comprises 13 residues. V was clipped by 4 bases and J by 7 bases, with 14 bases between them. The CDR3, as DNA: TGCGCCAGCAGCAGGGCGGGTTTTGTTGAAGCTTTCTTT. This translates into CASSRAGFVEAFF.

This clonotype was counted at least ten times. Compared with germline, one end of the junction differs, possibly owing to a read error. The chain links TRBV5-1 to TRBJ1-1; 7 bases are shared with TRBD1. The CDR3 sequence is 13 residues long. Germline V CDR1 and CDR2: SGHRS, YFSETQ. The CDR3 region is CASSPDRDTEAFF. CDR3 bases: TGTGCCAGCAGCCCTGACAGGGACACTGAAGCTTTCTTT.

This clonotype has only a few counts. Written as DNA, the CDR3 is TGTGCCAGCAGCCAAGATGGACAGTCCTATGGCTACACCTTC. Its translation is CASSQDGQSYGYTF. The chain carries TRBV12-3 or TRBV12-4 and TRBJ1-2; a possible D gene is TRBD1 (6 bases). The CDR3 is 14 residues long. Trimming left V 6 bases short and J 4 bases short, with 15 bases between.

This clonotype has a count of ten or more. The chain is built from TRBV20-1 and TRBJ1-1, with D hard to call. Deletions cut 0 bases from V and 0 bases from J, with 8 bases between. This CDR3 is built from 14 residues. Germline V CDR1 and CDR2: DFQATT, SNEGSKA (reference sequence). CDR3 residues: CSAREAGLNTEAFF. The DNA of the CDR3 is TGCAGTGCTAGAGAGGCGGGATTGAACACTGAAGCTTTCTTT.

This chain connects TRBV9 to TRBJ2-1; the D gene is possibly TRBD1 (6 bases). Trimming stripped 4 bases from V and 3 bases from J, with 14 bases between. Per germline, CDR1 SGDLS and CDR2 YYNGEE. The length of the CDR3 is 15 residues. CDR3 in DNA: TGTGCCAGCAGCTTCAGGGGCGCCGGCTACAATGAGCAGTTCTTC. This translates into CASSFRGAGYNEQFF.

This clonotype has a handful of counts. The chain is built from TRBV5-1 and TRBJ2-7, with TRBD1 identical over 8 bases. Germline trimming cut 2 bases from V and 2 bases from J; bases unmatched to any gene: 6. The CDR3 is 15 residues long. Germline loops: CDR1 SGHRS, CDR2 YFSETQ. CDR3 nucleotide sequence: TGCGCCAGCAGCTTTACGGGACAGGATCCCTACGAGCAGTACTTC. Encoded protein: CASSFTGQDPYEQYF.

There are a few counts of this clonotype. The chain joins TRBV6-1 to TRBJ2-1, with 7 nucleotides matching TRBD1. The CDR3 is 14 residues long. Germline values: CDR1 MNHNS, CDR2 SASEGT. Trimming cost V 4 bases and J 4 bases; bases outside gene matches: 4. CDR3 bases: TGTGCCAGCAGTGTCCGGGACAGATACAATGAGCAGTTCTTC. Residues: CASSVRDRYNEQFF.

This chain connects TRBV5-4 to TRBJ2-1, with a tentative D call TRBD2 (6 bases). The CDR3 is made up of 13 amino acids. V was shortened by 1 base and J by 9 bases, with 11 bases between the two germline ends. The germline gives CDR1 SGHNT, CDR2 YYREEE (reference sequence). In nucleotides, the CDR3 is TGTGCCAGCAGCTTGTACGGAGCGGGTGAGCAGTTCTTC. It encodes CASSLYGAGEQFF.

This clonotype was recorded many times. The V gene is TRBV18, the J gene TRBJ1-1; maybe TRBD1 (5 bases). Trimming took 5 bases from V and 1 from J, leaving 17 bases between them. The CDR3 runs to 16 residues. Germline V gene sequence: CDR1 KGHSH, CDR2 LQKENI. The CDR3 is CASSSRSGQTNTEAFF. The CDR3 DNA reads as TGTGCCAGCTCAAGCCGTAGTGGACAAACGAACACTGAAGCTTTCTTT.

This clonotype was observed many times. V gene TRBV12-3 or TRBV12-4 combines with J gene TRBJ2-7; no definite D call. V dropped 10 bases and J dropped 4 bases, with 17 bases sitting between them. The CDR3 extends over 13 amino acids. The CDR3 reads CAITPTGSYEQYF. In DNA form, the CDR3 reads TGTGCCATCACCCCCACGGGTTCATACGAGCAGTACTTC.

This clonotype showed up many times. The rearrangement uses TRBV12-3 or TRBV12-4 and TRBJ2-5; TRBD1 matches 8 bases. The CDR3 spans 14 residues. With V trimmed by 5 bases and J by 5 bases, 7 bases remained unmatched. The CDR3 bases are TGTGCCAGCAGTGAGACAGGGGAGGTGGAGACCCAGTACTTC. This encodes CASSETGEVETQYF.

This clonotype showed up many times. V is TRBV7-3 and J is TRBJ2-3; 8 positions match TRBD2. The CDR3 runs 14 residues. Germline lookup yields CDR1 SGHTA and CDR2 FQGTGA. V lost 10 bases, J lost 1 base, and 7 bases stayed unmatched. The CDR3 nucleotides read TGTGCCACCGCGGAACTAGCGGGCACAGATACGCAGTATTTT. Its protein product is CATAELAGTDTQYF.

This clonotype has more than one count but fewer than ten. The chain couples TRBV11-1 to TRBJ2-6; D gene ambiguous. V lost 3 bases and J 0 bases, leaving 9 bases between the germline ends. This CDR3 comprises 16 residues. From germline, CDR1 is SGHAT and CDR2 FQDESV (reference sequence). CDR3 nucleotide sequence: TGTGCCAGCAGCTTCCTCCCGGACTCTGGGGCCAACGTCCTGACTTTC. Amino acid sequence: CASSFLPDSGANVLTF.

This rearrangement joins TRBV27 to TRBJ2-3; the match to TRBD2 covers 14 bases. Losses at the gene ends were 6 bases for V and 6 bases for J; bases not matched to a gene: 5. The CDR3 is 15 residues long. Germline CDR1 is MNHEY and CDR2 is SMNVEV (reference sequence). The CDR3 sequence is CASSAGLAGVDTQYF. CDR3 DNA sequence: TGTGCCAGCAGCGCGGGACTAGCGGGGGTCGATACGCAGTATTTT.

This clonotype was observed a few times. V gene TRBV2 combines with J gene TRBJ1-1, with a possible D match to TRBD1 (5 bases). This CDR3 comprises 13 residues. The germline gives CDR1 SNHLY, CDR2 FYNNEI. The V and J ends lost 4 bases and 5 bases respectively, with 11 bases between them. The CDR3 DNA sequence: TGTGCCAGCAGTGGGCTGGGGGGTACTGAAGCTTTCTTT. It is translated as CASSGLGGTEAFF.

CDR3 bases: TGTGCTAGTGGTTTGGAGGGACTAGCTGGTGAGCAGTTCTTC. This sequence encodes CASGLEGLAGEQFF. This rearrangement joins TRBV12-5 to TRBJ2-1; 9 bases match TRBD2. The CDR3 length is 14 residues. The germline CDR1 and CDR2 sequences are LGHNT and FRNRAP. V dropped 1 base and J dropped 9; count of bases not matched to a gene: 4.

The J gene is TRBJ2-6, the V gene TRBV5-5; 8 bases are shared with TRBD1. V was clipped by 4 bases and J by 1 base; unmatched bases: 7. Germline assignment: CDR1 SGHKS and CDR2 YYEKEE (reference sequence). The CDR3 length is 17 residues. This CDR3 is CASSRTGSLSGANVLTF. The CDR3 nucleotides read TGTGCCAGCAGCCGGACAGGGTCTCTTTCTGGGGCCAACGTCCTGACTTTC.

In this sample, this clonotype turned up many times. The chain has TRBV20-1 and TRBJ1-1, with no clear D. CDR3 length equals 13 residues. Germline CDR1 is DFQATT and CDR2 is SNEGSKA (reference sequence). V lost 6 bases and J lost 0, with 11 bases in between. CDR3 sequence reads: CSAPPAVNTEAFF. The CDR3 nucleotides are TGCAGTGCACCCCCAGCCGTGAACACTGAAGCTTTCTTT.

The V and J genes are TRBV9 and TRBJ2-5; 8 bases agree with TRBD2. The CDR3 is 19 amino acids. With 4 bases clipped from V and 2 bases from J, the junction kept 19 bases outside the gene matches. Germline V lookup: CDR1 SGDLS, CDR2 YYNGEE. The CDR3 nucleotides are TGTGCCAGCAGCTTTCGCCCCGGGCGGGGGGCCGGTGGACAAGAGACCCAGTACTTC. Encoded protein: CASSFRPGRGAGGQETQYF. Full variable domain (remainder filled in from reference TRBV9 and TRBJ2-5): DSGVTQTPKHLITATGQRVTLRCSPRSGDLSVYWYQQSLDQGLQFLIQYYNGEERAKGNILERFSAQQFPDLHSELNLSSLELGDSALYFCASSFRPGRGAGGQETQYFGPGTRLLVL.

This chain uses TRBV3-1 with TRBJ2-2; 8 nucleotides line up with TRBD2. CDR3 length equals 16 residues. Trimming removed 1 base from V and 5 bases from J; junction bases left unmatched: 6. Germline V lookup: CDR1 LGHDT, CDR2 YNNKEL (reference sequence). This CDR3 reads CASSQGGSGATGELFF. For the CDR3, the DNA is TGTGCCAGCAGCCAAGGGGGTAGCGGGGCAACCGGGGAGCTGTTTTTT.

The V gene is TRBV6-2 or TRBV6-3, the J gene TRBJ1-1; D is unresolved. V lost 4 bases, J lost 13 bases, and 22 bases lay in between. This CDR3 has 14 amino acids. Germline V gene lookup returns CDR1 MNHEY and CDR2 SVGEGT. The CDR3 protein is CASSSPYRPGSGFF. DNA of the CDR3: TGTGCCAGCAGTTCGCCTTATCGACCGGGATCTGGTTTCTTT.